The entry below gives a single T cell receptor (beta chain) sequence along with its context. The germline gene is not matched at one end of the junction; a read error may be the cause. The data stem from a study of CD8+CD57+ T cells in acquired aplastic anemia. Genomic DNA constituted the template upon which TCR beta VDJ and CDR3 profiling was performed. One entry per CDR3 protein, called by TCRdb with MiXCR from the reads. This sample has about half a million distinct CDR3 sequences, with about a third found just once. The authors sequenced patients whose flow cytometry had shown CD8+CD57+ cell expansion. This CDR3 comprises 16 residues. Germline CDR1 SGHDT, CDR2 YYEEEE.

What was sequenced was sorted CD4+, CD8+, or CD8+CD57+ T cells (not recorded which) from PBMCs. The chain links TRBV5-6 to TRBJ2-2, with a weak D call TRBD2 (6 bases). The TCR comes from a human donor with aplastic anemia. Written as DNA, the CDR3 is TGTGCCAGCAGATTGGGCGGGGTAGACTTAACCGGGGAGCTGTTTTTT. This encodes CASRLGGVDLTGELFF.